The rows below give T cell receptor beta chains drawn from one sample of a study of OX40 agonist ivuxolimab in advanced cancers. Assay: immunoSEQ multiplex PCR; the TCRdb copy retains only in-frame clones and omits some. The sample lists tens of thousands of clones, approximately 80% occurring once. The sample was CD4+ or CD8+ T cells sorted from blood, taken in a trial of the OX40 agonist ivuxolimab. These receptors came from an adult with an advanced solid tumor such as melanoma, head and neck, liver or kidney cancer. The CDR3 runs from the conserved cysteine through the conserved F or W.

j_call: TRBJ2-7; v_call: TRBV6-5; cdr3_aa: CASRLTGGTPGRQYF
j_call: TRBJ2-4; v_call: TRBV6-1; cdr3_aa: CASSLGGAAKNIQYF
j_call: TRBJ2-2; v_call: TRBV10-2; cdr3_aa: CASRGRQGAVGGRGTGELFF
j_call: TRBJ2-3; v_call: TRBV28; cdr3_aa: CASSPSGQGELAGLTDTQYF
j_call: TRBJ1-6; v_call: TRBV5-8; cdr3_aa: CASSSGQGNSPLHF
j_call: TRBJ2-5; v_call: TRBV4-3; cdr3_aa: CASSQDSAYGGRGETQYF
j_call: TRBJ2-2; v_call: TRBV28; cdr3_aa: CASSPNTGELFF
j_call: TRBJ1-2; v_call: TRBV6-1; cdr3_aa: CASSGGLMGYTF
j_call: TRBJ1-4; v_call: TRBV28; cdr3_aa: CASSLPLVRGGEEKLFF
j_call: TRBJ1-4; v_call: TRBV6-6; cdr3_aa: CASRVGEEKLFF
j_call: TRBJ1-2; v_call: TRBV2; cdr3_aa: CASYRDRTNYGYTF
j_call: TRBJ2-1; v_call: TRBV9; cdr3_aa: CASSVQGIVSNEQFF
j_call: TRBJ1-1; v_call: TRBV5-4; cdr3_aa: CASSPPLTSGTEAFF
j_call: TRBJ2-3; v_call: TRBV10-1; cdr3_aa: CASSDSGGVSTDTQYF
j_call: TRBJ2-1; v_call: TRBV4-1; cdr3_aa: CASSQVLAYNEQFF
j_call: TRBJ1-1; v_call: TRBV2; cdr3_aa: CASKLDRNTEAFF
j_call: TRBJ1-2; v_call: TRBV28; cdr3_aa: CASSHFPGPESYGYTF
j_call: TRBJ1-6; v_call: TRBV6-1; cdr3_aa: CASSSGIYNSPLHF
j_call: TRBJ1-3; v_call: TRBV11-3; cdr3_aa: CASREGAKAGNTIYF
j_call: TRBJ2-2; v_call: TRBV11-2; cdr3_aa: CASSLPSGRATTGELFF
j_call: TRBJ2-5; v_call: TRBV7-2; cdr3_aa: CASSFGRDSETQYF
j_call: TRBJ2-1; v_call: TRBV28; cdr3_aa: CASRQLAGNNEQFF
j_call: TRBJ2-3; v_call: TRBV14; cdr3_aa: CASSLGQVGGTQYF